The clone carrying this TCR beta chain was picked up a small number of times. Its antigen is currently unknown. Authors' processing steps: Samples held a median of 95,638 TCRs, range 23,224–690,600. MiXCR, run by TCRdb on the RACE reads, gives a single entry per CDR3 protein. In this record, the V and J calls reflect TCRdb's handling and not the investigators' own analysis. The sample contains approximately 350,000 distinct CDR3 sequences, about 6% of which appear only once. The sample comes from a study of human T cells and chemical hapten exposure. Whole-study context: Per-sample TCR yields varied mainly from small pooled library volume differences.

Study findings and constraints: Unchanged with DPC sensitization were TCRs above 1 in 1000 frequency. Expanded TCRs grouped into significantly more large CDR3 similarity clusters than controls produced.

Germline values: CDR1 KGHDR, CDR2 SFDVKD. The CDR3 covers 15 residues. Trimming took 3 bases from V and 5 from J; bases not matched to a gene: 3. Time point described: patch test 2, 6 weeks after DPC sensitization. As to treatment: therapeutic diphenylcyclopropenone sensitization with weekly scalp DPC. The input for sequencing was whole blood, taken in connection with sensitization to the hapten diphenylcyclopropenone (DPC). The origin of this receptor is a woman aged 18-29 years with alopecia areata. Some clones in this sample may be carry-over from other donors' samples. The chain combines TRBV24-1 with TRBJ1-4; 9 bases agree with TRBD1. CDR3 sequence (DNA): TGTGCCACCAGTGATCCGGGACAGGGAAATGAAAAACTGTTTTTT. It translates to CATSDPGQGNEKLFF.